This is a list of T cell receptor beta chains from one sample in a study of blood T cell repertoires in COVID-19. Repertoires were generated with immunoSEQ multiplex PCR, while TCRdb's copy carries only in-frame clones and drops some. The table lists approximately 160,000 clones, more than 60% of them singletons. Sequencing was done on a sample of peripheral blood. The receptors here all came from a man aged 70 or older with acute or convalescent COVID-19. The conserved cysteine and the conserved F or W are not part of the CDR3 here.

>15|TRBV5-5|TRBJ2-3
ASSKRLAGGSTDTQY
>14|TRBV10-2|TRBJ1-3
ASSEFQGNSGNTIY
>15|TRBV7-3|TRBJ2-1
ASSLWLGLAGGNEQF
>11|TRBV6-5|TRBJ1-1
ASSYSEGTEAF
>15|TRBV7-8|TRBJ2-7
ASSRTPYPAGLYEQY
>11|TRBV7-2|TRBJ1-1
ASSRTRDTEAF
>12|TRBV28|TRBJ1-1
ASSSREARPEAF
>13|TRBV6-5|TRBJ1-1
ASSYGGQGYGQAF
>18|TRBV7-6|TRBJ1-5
ASSFTGGASSLKFNQPQH
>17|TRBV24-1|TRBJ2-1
ATSGASGSNFGAYNEQF
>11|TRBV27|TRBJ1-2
ASSLSELYGYT
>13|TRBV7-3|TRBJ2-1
ASSSDNGGYNEQF
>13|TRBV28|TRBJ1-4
ASSRLDRGGEKLF
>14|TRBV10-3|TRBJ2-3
AISFAQARSTDTQY
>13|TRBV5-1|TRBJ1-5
ASSLWTGSNQPQH
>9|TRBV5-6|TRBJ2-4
ASSLEDIQY
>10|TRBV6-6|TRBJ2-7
ASRPGGYEQY
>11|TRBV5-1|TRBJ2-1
ASSLTGDPQQF
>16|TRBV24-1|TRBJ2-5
ATSDLLGGTGNRETQY
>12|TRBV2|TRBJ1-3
ASAFGTAGNTIY
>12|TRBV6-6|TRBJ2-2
ASSYGRRTGELF
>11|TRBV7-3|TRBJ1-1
ASSPQTGAEAF
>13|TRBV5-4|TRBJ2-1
ASSLAGTGSNEQF
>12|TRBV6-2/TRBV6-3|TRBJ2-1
ASSHRARANEQF
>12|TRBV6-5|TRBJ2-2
ASSKQSLTGELF
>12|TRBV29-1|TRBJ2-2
SVGRQGNTGELF
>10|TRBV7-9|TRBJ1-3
ASSLARDTIY
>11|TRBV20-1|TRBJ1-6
SASQAYNSPLH
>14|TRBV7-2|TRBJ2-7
ASSVGGRTGTYEQY
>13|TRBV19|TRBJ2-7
ASTNPGQGGYEQY
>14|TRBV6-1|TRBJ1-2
ASSVTWDTKNYGYT
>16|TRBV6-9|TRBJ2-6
ASSYLRVAQPGANVLT
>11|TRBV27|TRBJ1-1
ASSLISPVPAF
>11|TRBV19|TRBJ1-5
ASTPGGDQPQH
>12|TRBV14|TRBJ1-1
ASSQAGEGTEAF
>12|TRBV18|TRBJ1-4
ASSPDTAREKLF
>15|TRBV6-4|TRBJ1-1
ASSDTDRGPFNTEAF
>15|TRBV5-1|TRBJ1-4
ASSLGGQGAPFEKLF
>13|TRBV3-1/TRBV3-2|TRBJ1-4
ASSRWGGVNEKLF
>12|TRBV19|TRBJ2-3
ASGPSGGADTQY
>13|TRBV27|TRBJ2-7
ASSPRGTGGYEQY
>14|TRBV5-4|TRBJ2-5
ASSVPGLAGLETQY